These 2 T cell receptor beta chains share one sample of origin, sequenced in a study of control samples from healthy donors and cancer patients. The repertoire was sequenced with immunoSEQ multiplex PCR; TCRdb's copy has only in-frame clones and lacks some. The sample has 150,000 or so clones, approximately 94% seen once. Sequencing was performed on blood. The receptors were gathered from a man between 18 and 35 years old in good health.

V is TRBV13 and J is TRBJ2-2, with no clear D. Germline CDR1 reads PRHDT; CDR2 reads FYEKMQ (reference sequence). The CDR3 is 15 amino acids. Trimming shortened V by 0 bases and J by 6 bases, and 11 bases separated the two germline ends. The CDR3 DNA reads TGTGCCAGCAGCTTAGGACGGGCACTACCCGGGGAGCTGTTTTTT. Residues: CASSLGRALPGELFF.

This CDR3 is CASSLLGRGGNQPQHF. DNA of the CDR3: TGTGCCAGCAGTTTATTAGGGCGAGGGGGCAATCAGCCCCAGCATTTT. This rearrangement joins TRBV27 to TRBJ1-5; tentative D call: TRBD1 (5 bases). V dropped 1 base and J dropped 2 bases, with 12 bases sitting between them. The CDR3 extends over 16 amino acids. Germline loops: CDR1 MNHEY, CDR2 SMNVEV (reference sequence).